Included here is one TCR beta chain sequence, with context. These data belong to a study of high-grade serous ovarian cancer treatment subgroups. Tumor samples were taken before definitive surgery or chemotherapy. Looked up from germline, CDR1 is SGHRS and CDR2 is YFSETQ. The CDR3 loop spans 12 amino acids. The V end was cut by 4 bases, the J end by 6 bases, with 8 bases between. The repertoire was sequenced with immunoSEQ multiplex PCR; TCRdb's copy has only in-frame clones and lacks some. The sample shows about 12,000 clones, approximately 85% of them seen only once. Source material: tumor tissue. The source is a human donor with high-grade serous ovarian cancer. The rearrangement joins TRBV5-1 to TRBJ2-1; D not certain. The CDR3 DNA sequence: TGCGCCAGCAGCCAAGACCTCAATGAGCAGTTCTTC. Translated, it gives CASSQDLNEQFF.